The rows below give T cell receptor beta chains drawn from one sample of a study of high-grade serous ovarian cancer treatment subgroups. Using immunoSEQ multiplex PCR, the repertoire was profiled, and TCRdb retains in-frame clones only, with some absent. This repertoire shows 4,200 or so clones, 70% to 85% found once; its top ten account for roughly 9%. Sequencing used tumor tissue. The origin of the receptors is a human donor with high-grade serous ovarian cancer. CDR3s leave out the opening cysteine and the closing phenylalanine or tryptophan. A D gene is named only where the DNA matches it firmly. The size field is filled for only some rows; it gives once, few, many or a size class.

TRBV21-1,.,.,ASSSPTVAGANPPFTGELF
TRBV27,.,.,ASSSWAGAYDEQF
TRBV19,.,.,ASSIGPTPSSYEQY
TRBV2,TRBD1,.,ASRGTGPGELF
TRBV9,TRBD1,.,ASSVGDRGGYNEQF
TRBV30,.,once,AWSRAAGNTIY
TRBV18,TRBD2,.,ASSSTSGGANEQF
TRBV19,.,.,ASSIPGLNYGYT
TRBV6-1,.,.,ASSEEAGTAGELF
TRBV10-2,TRBD2,.,ASSGGANEQF
TRBV11-1,.,.,ASSLYGASTDTQY
TRBV19,TRBD2,.,ASKRSGGGPYNEQF
TRBV28,.,.,ASTLATDSYNSPLH
TRBV21-1,.,.,ASSKQSAGGTDTQY
TRBV7-8,.,.,ASSLLQGLRSQPQH
TRBV5-6,.,.,ASSPEWGTSYYT
TRBV5-1,.,.,ASSLEGPTLGNGYT
TRBV18,.,few,ASSPGGDQPQH
TRBV6-5,TRBD1,.,ASSQGDRTYNEQF
TRBV7-9,TRBD1,.,AGDREAGELF
TRBV6-5,TRBD2,.,ASSYSYGGGADEQF
TRBV9,.,few,ASSGSRGETQY
TRBV5-4,.,.,ASSHTPGEGKYGYT
TRBV5-4,TRBD1,.,ASSAGQGRVDYGYT
TRBV9,TRBD2,.,ASSVDSSGGGDTQY
TRBV5-1,TRBD1,.,ASSFSGGDRDEQF
TRBV11-2,.,.,ASSLGWDTNQPQH
TRBV5-4,.,once,ASSLGGANADTQY
TRBV7-2,.,.,ASSPLGQPTDTQY
TRBV5-1,TRBD2,.,ASSLTSGVPTDTQY
TRBV9,.,.,ASSQLKPWDGSGANVLT